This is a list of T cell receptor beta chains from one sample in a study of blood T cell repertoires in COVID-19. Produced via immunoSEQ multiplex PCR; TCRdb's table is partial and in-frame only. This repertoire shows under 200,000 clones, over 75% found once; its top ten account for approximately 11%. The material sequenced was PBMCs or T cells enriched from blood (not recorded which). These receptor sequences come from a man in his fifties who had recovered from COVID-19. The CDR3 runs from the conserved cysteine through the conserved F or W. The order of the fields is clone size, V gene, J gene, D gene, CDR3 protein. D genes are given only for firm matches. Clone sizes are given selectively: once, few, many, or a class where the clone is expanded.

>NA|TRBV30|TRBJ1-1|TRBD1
CAWRIAGGKNTEAFF
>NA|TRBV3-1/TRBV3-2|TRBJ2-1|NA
CATTSSRSYNEQFF
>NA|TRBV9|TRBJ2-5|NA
CASSFQGLGETQYF
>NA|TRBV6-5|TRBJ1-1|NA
CASIPSQGDTEAFF
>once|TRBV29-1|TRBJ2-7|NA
CSVGVGGAPYEQYF
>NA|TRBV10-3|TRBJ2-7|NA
CAISLAASYEQYF
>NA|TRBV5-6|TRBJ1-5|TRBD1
CASSLWDRRYSNQPQHF
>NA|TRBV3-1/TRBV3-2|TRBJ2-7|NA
CASSQDSGVDEQYF
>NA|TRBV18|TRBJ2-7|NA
CASSQIAGHGRGAYEQYF
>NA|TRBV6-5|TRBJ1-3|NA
CASKESAGNTIYF
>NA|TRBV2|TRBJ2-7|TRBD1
CASSELTGDPYEQYF
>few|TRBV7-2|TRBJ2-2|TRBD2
CASSSGLGAGELFF
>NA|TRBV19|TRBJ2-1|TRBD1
CASRSTGTGNNEQFF
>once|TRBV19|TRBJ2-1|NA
CASTSYFGSYNEQFF
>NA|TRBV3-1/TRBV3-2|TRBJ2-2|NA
CASSQGRANTGELFF
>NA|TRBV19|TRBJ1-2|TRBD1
CASQLLGTGDYGYTF
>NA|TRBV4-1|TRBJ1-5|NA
CASSQGGPQPQHF
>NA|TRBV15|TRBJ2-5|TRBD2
CATSRDSGGAETQYF
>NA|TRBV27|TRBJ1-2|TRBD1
CASSYRDRALDGYTF
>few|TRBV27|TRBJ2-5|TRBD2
CASSSPGGQTQETQYF